What follows describes a single T cell receptor (beta chain). Its antigen is unidentified. This CDR3 is 16 amino acids long. Germline V gives CDR1 WSHSY, CDR2 SAAADI. V was pared by 7 bases and J by 2 bases, with 8 bases of the junction left unmatched. Study processing details: ImmunoSEQ supplied junction-only sequences lacking quality scores, so filtering was different. Generated by immunoSEQ multiplex PCR, the TCRdb table keeps only in-frame clones and is missing some. V and J calls and clone size follow that table, whereas D and trimming were derived from the DNA. This sample yields more than 400,000 clones, of which roughly 95% are seen a single time; about 0.06% belongs to the top ten. These data originate in a study of shared clonotypes between healthy human individuals. Study conclusions and caveats: Sorted-subset samples were not fully sequenced, rarefaction indicated.

This sequence originates from a woman aged 25 to 39 in good health. The chain is built from TRBV10-2 and TRBJ1-2, with 12 bases fitting TRBD1. The sample consisted of naive CD4+ T cells sorted from blood. The subset: CD45RA+ positively selected. The CDR3: CASTRDRGLENYGYTF. Written as DNA, the CDR3 is TGCGCCAGCACACGGGACAGGGGGCTAGAGAACTATGGCTACACCTTC.